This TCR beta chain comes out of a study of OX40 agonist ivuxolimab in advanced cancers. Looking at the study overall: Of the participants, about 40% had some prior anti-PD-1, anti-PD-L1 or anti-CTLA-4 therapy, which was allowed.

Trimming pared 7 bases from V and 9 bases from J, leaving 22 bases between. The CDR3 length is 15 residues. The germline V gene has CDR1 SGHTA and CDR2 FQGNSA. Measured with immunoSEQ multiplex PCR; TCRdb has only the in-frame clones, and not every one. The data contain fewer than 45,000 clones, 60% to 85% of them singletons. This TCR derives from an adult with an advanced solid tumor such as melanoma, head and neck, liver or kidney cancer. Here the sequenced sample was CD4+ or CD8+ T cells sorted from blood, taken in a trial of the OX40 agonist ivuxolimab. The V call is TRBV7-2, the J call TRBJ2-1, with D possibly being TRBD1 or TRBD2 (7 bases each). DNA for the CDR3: TGTGCCAGCACTCCCCGGGGAGGGGGCATCTCTGAGCAGTTCTTC. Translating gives CASTPRGGGISEQFF. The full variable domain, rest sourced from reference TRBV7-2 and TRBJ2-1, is GAGVSQSPSNKVTEKGKDVELRCDPISGHTALYWYRQSLGQGLEFLIYFQGNSAPDKSGLPSDRFSAERTGGSVSTLTIQRTQQEDSAVYLCASTPRGGGISEQFFGPGTRLTVL.